Listed here are 16 T cell receptor beta chains from one sample, sequenced in a study of OX40 agonist ivuxolimab in advanced cancers. Only in-frame clones appear in the TCRdb table, and some are missing; sequencing was by immunoSEQ multiplex PCR. This sample has about 100,000 clones, with approximately 91% found just once. Sequences were derived from CD4+ or CD8+ T cells sorted from blood, sampled in a trial of the OX40 agonist ivuxolimab. The source of these receptors is an adult with an advanced solid tumor such as melanoma, head and neck, liver or kidney cancer.

This chain joins TRBV19 and TRBJ2-1, with TRBD2 matching over 11 bases. There are 18 residues in the CDR3. Germline CDR1 reads LNHDA; CDR2 reads SQIVND (reference sequence). The junction had 11 bases not matched to a gene; V was cut back by 7 bases and J by 0 bases. CDR3 region: CASTRAASGGSSYNEQFF. The CDR3 nucleotides read TGTGCCAGTACAAGGGCGGCTAGCGGGGGGAGCTCCTACAATGAGCAGTTCTTC.

In this sample, this clone turned up once. The chain has TRBV6-5 and TRBJ2-1; 7 bases map to TRBD1. CDR1 is MNHEY, CDR2 SVGAGI, per germline. CDR3 length: 14 amino acids. The V gene end was trimmed by 5 bases and the J gene end by 4 bases; junction bases not matched to a gene: 5. This CDR3 reads CASSTGQLYNEQFF. CDR3 nucleotide sequence: TGTGCCAGCAGTACGGGACAGCTATACAATGAGCAGTTCTTC.

V gene TRBV19 combines with J gene TRBJ1-2, with D unresolved. This CDR3 contains 11 residues. V lost 8 bases, J lost 4 bases, and 8 bases lay in between. The germline gives CDR1 LNHDA, CDR2 SQIVND (reference sequence). Written as DNA, the CDR3 is TGTGCCAGTCGCGGACTCTATGGCTACACCTTC. Its protein is CASRGLYGYTF.

This clone was found once. The J gene is TRBJ2-3, the V gene TRBV18; 14 bases are shared with TRBD2. The germline CDR1 and CDR2 sequences are KGHSH and LQKENI. With V trimmed by 4 bases and J by 3 bases, 6 bases remained unmatched. The CDR3 extends over 17 amino acids. The CDR3 protein is CASSHRTSGGITDTQYF. The CDR3 nucleotides read TGTGCCAGCTCACACCGGACTAGCGGGGGGATAACAGATACGCAGTATTTT.

The chain is built from TRBV2 and TRBJ1-4, with D uncertain. Looked up from germline, CDR1 is SNHLY and CDR2 is FYNNEI. The CDR3 sequence is 15 residues long. V was pared by 1 base and J by 0 bases, with 6 bases between. CDR3 loop: CASSEEFATNEKLFF. CDR3 nucleotides: TGTGCCAGCAGTGAAGAATTTGCAACTAATGAAAAACTGTTTTTT. The full variable domain, with the rest looked up from reference TRBV2 and TRBJ1-4, is EPEVTQTPSHQVTQMGQEVILRCVPISNHLYFYWYRQILGQKVEFLVSFYNNEISEKSEIFDDQFSVERPDGSNFTLKIRSTKLEDSAMYFCASSEEFATNEKLFFGSGTQLSVL.

The chain carries TRBV7-6 and TRBJ2-3; 7 nucleotides agree with TRBD1. CDR3 length: 15 amino acids. V gave up 4 bases and J gave up 6 bases; unmatched junction bases: 10. Germline assignment: CDR1 SGHVS and CDR2 FNYEAQ. CDR3 DNA sequence: TGTGCCAGCAGCTCCCTGACAGGGACCCCCGATACGCAGTATTTT. It encodes CASSSLTGTPDTQYF.

The rearrangement links TRBV14 to TRBJ2-1, with a tentative D call TRBD1 (5 bases). CDR1 and CDR2 from the germline V gene are SGHDN and FVKESK. Trimming pared 0 bases from V and 0 bases from J, leaving 21 bases between. CDR3 length equals 20 residues. The CDR3 DNA sequence: TGTGCCAGCAGCCAAGAGGGTATTGGCAGGGTGGGAAGCTCCTACAATGAGCAGTTCTTC. Encoded protein: CASSQEGIGRVGSSYNEQFF.

V gene TRBV30 combines with J gene TRBJ1-6; D ambiguous. Deletions cut 4 bases from V and 14 bases from J, with 21 bases between. This CDR3 comprises 14 residues. Germline V gene sequence: CDR1 GTSNPN, CDR2 SVGIG (reference sequence). The CDR3 DNA sequence: TGTGCCTGGAAGGGTGAGGGAACCCTTGGAACCCTCCACTTT. Translating it yields CAWKGEGTLGTLHF.

The chain employs TRBV30 and TRBJ1-1; D ambiguous. The CDR3 length is 11 residues. The V end lost 2 bases, the J end lost 10 bases, and 11 bases lay between the germline ends. Germline V lookup: CDR1 GTSNPN, CDR2 SVGIG (reference sequence). CDR3 in DNA: TGTGCCTGGAGTTTCAGCTCGGGAGCTTTCTTT. This gives the protein CAWSFSSGAFF.

V and J are TRBV28 and TRBJ2-2; 8 bases fit TRBD1. Germline CDR1 and CDR2: MDHEN and SYDVKM. The V gene end was trimmed by 4 bases and the J gene end by 3 bases; junction bases not matched to a gene: 7. The CDR3 sequence is 16 residues long. The CDR3 loop reads CASSSPGTGYTGELFF. The CDR3 bases are TGTGCCAGCAGTTCTCCCGGGACAGGCTACACCGGGGAGCTGTTTTTT.

The genes are TRBV6-1 and TRBJ2-1; 7 bases line up with TRBD2. This CDR3 is built from 15 residues. Unmatched junction bases numbered 5, after V lost 2 bases and J lost 4 bases. Germline assignment: CDR1 MNHNS and CDR2 SASEGT. The CDR3: CASSERVAGYNEQFF. CDR3 coding DNA: TGTGCCAGCAGTGAAAGGGTAGCGGGTTACAATGAGCAGTTCTTC.

V is TRBV6-1 and J is TRBJ1-4; no definite D call. This CDR3 contains 15 residues. The germline CDR1 and CDR2 sequences are MNHNS and SASEGT. V was pared by 4 bases and J by 3 bases, with 12 bases between. CDR3: CASSATRSANEKLFF. For the CDR3, the DNA is TGTGCCAGCAGTGCCACCCGGTCCGCTAATGAAAAACTGTTTTTT.

The V gene is TRBV6-1, the J gene TRBJ1-5; tentative D call: TRBD1 (6 bases). The CDR3 consists of 15 residues. V was shortened by 4 bases and J by 7 bases, with 17 bases between the two germline ends. Germline loops: CDR1 MNHNS, CDR2 SASEGT. CDR3 sequence: CASSVGGTQGQPQHF. As DNA, the CDR3 is TGTGCCAGCAGTGTTGGGGGAACGCAGGGGCAGCCCCAGCATTTT.

The genes are TRBV2 and TRBJ2-1; D possibly corresponds to TRBD2 (6 bases). V lost 5 bases to trimming and J lost 9 bases, with 14 bases between them. Germline values: CDR1 SNHLY, CDR2 FYNNEI. The CDR3 extends over 13 amino acids. CDR3 amino acids: CASSPLEGGEQFF. The CDR3 DNA sequence: TGTGCCAGCAGTCCCCTGGAGGGCGGTGAGCAGTTCTTC.

CDR3: CASSAAGGYEQYF. The CDR3 coding sequence is TGCGCCAGCAGTGCTGCGGGAGGTTACGAGCAGTACTTC. J is TRBJ2-7 and V is TRBV10-2; 8 nucleotides match TRBD2. Trimming at V came to 4 bases and at J to 4 bases, leaving 3 bases not matched to a gene. The germline V gene encodes CDR1 WSHSY and CDR2 SAAADI. The CDR3 sequence is 13 residues long.

J is TRBJ1-4 and V is TRBV25-1; tentatively, D is TRBD1 (6 bases). V shed 4 bases and J shed 5 bases, with 14 bases lying between them. Per germline, CDR1 MGHDK and CDR2 SYGVNS. This CDR3 has 15 amino acids. CDR3 sequence reads: CASSAFGGGNEKLFF. For the CDR3, the DNA is TGTGCCAGCAGTGCTTTTGGGGGCGGGAATGAAAAACTGTTTTTT.